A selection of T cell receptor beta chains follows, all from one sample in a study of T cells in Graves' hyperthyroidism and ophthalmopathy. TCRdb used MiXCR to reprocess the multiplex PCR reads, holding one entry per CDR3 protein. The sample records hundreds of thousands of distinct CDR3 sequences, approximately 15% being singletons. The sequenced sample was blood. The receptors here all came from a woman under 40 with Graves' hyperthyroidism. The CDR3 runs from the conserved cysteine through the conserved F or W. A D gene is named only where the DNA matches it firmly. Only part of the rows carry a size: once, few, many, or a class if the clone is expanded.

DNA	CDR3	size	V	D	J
TGTGCCAGCAGTGAAGTGGCTAGCGGGAGTGTAAAGGATGAGCAGTTCTTC	CASSEVASGSVKDEQFF	few	TRBV6-1	TRBD2	TRBJ2-1
TGTGCCACCAGCAGAGATCAACGTTACGAGCAGTACTTC	CATSRDQRYEQYF	few	TRBV15	.	TRBJ2-7
TGTGCCAGCAGCGGCGACAGCAGCTCTGGAAACACCATATATTTT	CASSGDSSSGNTIYF	many	TRBV12-3/TRBV12-4	.	TRBJ1-3
TGTGCCACCAGCAGAGATATCACTAGCGGGAGGGGTGAGCAGTTCTTC	CATSRDITSGRGEQFF	.	TRBV15	TRBD2	TRBJ2-1
TGTGCCAGCGGGGCGGGAGGGAGATACAATGAGCAGTTCTTC	CASGAGGRYNEQFF	.	TRBV7-3	TRBD2	TRBJ2-1
TGTGCCAGCACCGTGACTAGCAGAGCCTACAATGAGCAGTTCTTC	CASTVTSRAYNEQFF	many	TRBV6-1	TRBD2	TRBJ2-1
TGCAGTGCTTCTGGGTACGGAAACACCATATATTTT	CSASGYGNTIYF	many	TRBV20-1	.	TRBJ1-3
TGCAGCGTTGAGGACAGGGCCCCAGATACGCAGTATTTT	CSVEDRAPDTQYF	few	TRBV29-1	TRBD1	TRBJ2-3
TGCAGTGCGGGACCGACTGGGACAGATACGCAGTATTTT	CSAGPTGTDTQYF	few	TRBV20-1	.	TRBJ2-3
TGTGCCAGCTCACCCCGGCGCGATGAAAAACTGTTTTTT	CASSPRRDEKLFF	few	TRBV18	.	TRBJ1-4
TGCAGTGCTAGATCAGGAGCTAACTATGGCTACACCTTC	CSARSGANYGYTF	many	TRBV20-1	.	TRBJ1-2
TGTGCCACCAGCAGAGATAGGGGACCCAATCAGCCCCAGCATTTT	CATSRDRGPNQPQHF	.	TRBV15	.	TRBJ1-5
TGTGCCAGCGGGAAACAGGGACAGTTGAATGAGCAGTTCTTC	CASGKQGQLNEQFF	many	TRBV2	TRBD1	TRBJ2-1
TGTGCCAGCAGCGGGCGGGCCCTTAGCGGGAAAAGCTCCTACGAGCAGTACTTC	CASSGRALSGKSSYEQYF	.	TRBV7-2	TRBD2	TRBJ2-7
TGCAGCGTTCTCAACGGTGGCTACACCTTC	CSVLNGGYTF	few	TRBV29-1	.	TRBJ1-2
TGCAGCGAGCAGACAGAGAACACTGAAGCTTTCTTT	CSEQTENTEAFF	.	TRBV29-1	.	TRBJ1-1
TGTGCCAGCAGCCCAAGGCGTGAAGCTTTCTTT	CASSPRREAFF	many	TRBV28	.	TRBJ1-1
TGTGCCAGCAGGAGCGCTGGGGCCGGGGAGCTGTTTTTT	CASRSAGAGELFF	few	TRBV14	.	TRBJ2-2
TGTGCCAGCAGCTTAACTAGCGGGAGATTAGAGACCCAGTACTTC	CASSLTSGRLETQYF	many	TRBV7-2	TRBD2	TRBJ2-5
TGTGCCAGCAGCCAACTACTAGCGGCAGACTCCTACAATGAGCAGTTCTTC	CASSQLLAADSYNEQFF	.	TRBV3-1	TRBD2	TRBJ2-1
TGTGCCAGCAGGGCCCTTCACAGGAGCAATCAGCCCCAGCATTTT	CASRALHRSNQPQHF	.	TRBV2	.	TRBJ1-5
TGCAGTGCTAGCAGTAGCGAACAAACCTTCACAGATACGCAGTATTTT	CSASSSEQTFTDTQYF	few	TRBV20-1	.	TRBJ2-3
TGTGCCAGCAGCGAACGGACCGGGACTAGCATGGATGAGCAGTTCTTC	CASSERTGTSMDEQFF	many	TRBV28	TRBD2	TRBJ2-1
TGTGCCAGCAGTGGACTCCTCATTGGGGAGACCCAGTACTTC	CASSGLLIGETQYF	.	TRBV28	.	TRBJ2-5
TGTGCCAGCAAGGGGGGGGGGGGGGATTACTCCTACGAGCAGTACTTC	CASKGGGGDYSYEQYF	many	TRBV28	.	TRBJ2-7
TGTGCCAGCAGTCCCCGTTACTACGAGCAGTACTTC	CASSPRYYEQYF	many	TRBV28	.	TRBJ2-7
TGTGCCATCAGCGGCACAGGGGGCCCCACTGAAGCTTTCTTT	CAISGTGGPTEAFF	.	TRBV10-3	TRBD1	TRBJ1-1
TGTGCCAGCAGTCCTCGGGACGGCTCCTACGAGCAGTACTTC	CASSPRDGSYEQYF	many	TRBV27	.	TRBJ2-7